At least ten counts were recorded for the clone carrying this T cell receptor (beta chain). Antigen: not known. This sample stems from a study of molecular identifiers for immune sequencing clone quantification. Libraries of bulk TCR were made by previously described methods (with listed TCR primers). TCRdb processed the PCR reads anew with MiXCR; each CDR3 protein has one entry. The sample lists under 600,000 distinct CDR3 sequences, 20% to 25% occurring once. The germline V gene has CDR1 SEHNR and CDR2 FQNEAQ (reference sequence). The ends were cut back, 0 bases at V and 7 bases at J, with 7 bases in the middle. The CDR3 contains 13 residues. Study results and limitations: Effector cells had over 97% of their molecules in clones above 20 RNA copies, while naive cells had under 1%. Jurkat TCR RNA spiked in from one cell (amid 800,000 to 1,000,000 naive cells) was reportedly detectable.

The receptor was derived from a human donor in good health. Some libraries in this study had Jurkat cell RNA spiked in. V gene TRBV7-9 combines with J gene TRBJ2-4; D may be TRBD1 (5 bases). Sequenced material: naive CD8+ T cells from blood, with Jurkat cell RNA spiked in. Regarding subset: FACS-sorted CD8+CD4-CCR7+CD45RA+ naive T cells. CDR3 sequence (DNA): TGTGCCAGCAGCTTAGCACCAGGGAACATTCAGTACTTC. It encodes CASSLAPGNIQYF. Supplemented by reference TRBV7-9 and TRBJ2-4, the full variable domain reads DTGVSQNPRHKITKRGQNVTFRCDPISEHNRLYWYRQTLGQGPEFLTYFQNEAQLEKSRLLSDRFSAERPKGSFSTLEIQRTEQGDSAMYLCASSLAPGNIQYFGAGTRLSVL.